Given below is one T cell receptor beta chain in context. The antigen is unknown. The source of the sample is a study of vaccination and CD4 T cells after COVID-19. The CDR3 is made up of 18 amino acids. V shed 0 bases and J shed 7 bases, with 24 bases lying between them. CDR1 and CDR2 (germline): SNHLY, FYNNEI. Cultured CD4+ T cell DNA was sequenced using the Oncomine TCR Beta short-read assay. One entry per CDR3 protein results from TCRdb running MiXCR on the PCR reads. The table has roughly 7,400 distinct CDR3 sequences, about 38% seen once. Treatment noted: roughly ten-day PBMC culture with coronavirus spike peptide pools or control peptides (ViraFEST assay). Researchers collected the unexposed donor's CD4+ T cells before the COVID-19 pandemic (2011-2018).

This TCR derives from a human donor in good health. This sequence joins TRBV2 and TRBJ1-2, with D possibly TRBD1 on 6 matching bases. Sample: CD4+ T cells from blood, cultured in vitro. The CDR3 spells CASSEALWTDIFQGGYTF. Written as DNA, the CDR3 is TGTGCCAGCAGTGAAGCGCTTTGGACAGACATTTTTCAAGGTGGCTACACCTTC.